This T cell receptor beta chain was identified in a study of immune aging and cytomegalovirus after organ transplant (dated by TCRdb to the early 2020s). Notes on the research overall: Three-drug immunosuppression with prednisone, tacrolimus, and mycophenolate was given to all transplant recipients. The investigation overall reported the following: Following viremia, cells with an aged phenotype rose post-transplant no matter the clone size, with the increase showing up earlier in large clones (days 200-264) than in small clones. Large clones contained a bigger proportion of TEMRA cells, and over time the seven largest clones (around 1,900 cells) picked up aged and TEMRA cells and lost TCM cells. Since the sequencing data did not include a CD57 measurement, a conservative gene-based definition of aging was used in its place.

The library was made by single-cell sequencing. TCRdb shows the sequencer as Illumina NovaSeq 6000. The BD Rhapsody Targeted mRNA and AbSeq Reagent Kit, in a microwell format, was used for cell capture and library preparation. Libraries covered TCR, sample tags, AbSeq, and targeted mRNA from the Human T-Cell Expression Panel plus custom TOX and TOX2 primers. Libraries were sequenced on an Illumina NovaSeq. As for the original processing: The analysis covered around 10,000 cells in total, of which fewer than 8,500 were CD8 T cells and 4,000 to 5,000 were CD8 T cells with an identifiable TCR CDR3. The BD Rhapsody Targeted Analysis Pipeline, including V(D)J processing, was run on the Seven Bridges Genomics platform to process the raw data. SeqGeq 1.6.0 was used for quality control, Sample Tag demultiplexing with Lex-BDSMK, clone identification with VDJ Explorer, and Seurat clustering. Clones comprising <1% of CD8 T cells were considered non-expanded; clones comprising >2.5% of the sample were considered clonal expansions. TCRdb reran the public reads through fastp at Q25 and MiXCR, keeping productive beta chains. Each CDR3 protein appears once, grouped with its most common genes and DNA. What appears here as the V and J calls and clone size reflects TCRdb's work, not the paper's. The sample table holds about 21,000 distinct CDR3 sequences, of which more than 35% were seen once. Less than 30% of the sample is held by the ten biggest clonotypes.

The time point label for this specimen denotes: five sample-tagged time points from pre-transplant (day -1) to day 368 post-transplant, pooled. Thawed PBMC were stimulated for roughly twelve hours with a CMV IE-1 overlapping peptide library without transport inhibitors. Thawed cells were rested overnight and then stimulated in R10 medium with CD28/CD49d costimulation. The IE-1 peptide library was made up of 15-amino-acid peptides with 11-amino-acid overlaps. Each time point was barcoded using BD Single-Cell Multiplexing Kit Sample Tags, after which the barcoded samples were pooled and stained with oligo-conjugated anti-CD45RA plus sorting antibodies. A BD FACSAria III was used to sort CMV-responsive CD8+CD137+ and CD4+CD154+ T cells at 4-way purity. Blood was drawn into EDTA vacutainers and was processed by Ficoll gradient within 1-24 hours. This clonotype was seen at least ten times. Its antigen specificity is not known. The record has no base qualities; no much larger clone is one base away.

Trimming costs V 3 bases and J 8 bases, and their ends lie 9 bases apart. For CDR1 and CDR2, the germline V gene lists SGDLS and YYNGEE. From its cysteine to its phenylalanine, the CDR3 spans 11 amino acids. Of all the DNA, just the CDR3 is kept, 33 bases in frame from base 1. The chain was built from TRBV9 and TRBJ2-7; the D gene is not confidently resolved. The origin of this receptor is a female donor who had a heart transplant and CMV viremia. This specimen consisted of CMV peptide-activated CD4+ and CD8+ T cells sorted from blood, obtained at five time points, pooled. Sample cell subset or site, as interpreted from the label and publication: sorted CD8+CD137+ and CD4+CD154+ T cells after roughly 12 h CMV IE-1 peptide stimulation. CDR3 reads: CASSGSSQQYF. The sequenced DNA: TGTGCCAGCAGCGGTAGTTCCCAGCAGTACTTC.